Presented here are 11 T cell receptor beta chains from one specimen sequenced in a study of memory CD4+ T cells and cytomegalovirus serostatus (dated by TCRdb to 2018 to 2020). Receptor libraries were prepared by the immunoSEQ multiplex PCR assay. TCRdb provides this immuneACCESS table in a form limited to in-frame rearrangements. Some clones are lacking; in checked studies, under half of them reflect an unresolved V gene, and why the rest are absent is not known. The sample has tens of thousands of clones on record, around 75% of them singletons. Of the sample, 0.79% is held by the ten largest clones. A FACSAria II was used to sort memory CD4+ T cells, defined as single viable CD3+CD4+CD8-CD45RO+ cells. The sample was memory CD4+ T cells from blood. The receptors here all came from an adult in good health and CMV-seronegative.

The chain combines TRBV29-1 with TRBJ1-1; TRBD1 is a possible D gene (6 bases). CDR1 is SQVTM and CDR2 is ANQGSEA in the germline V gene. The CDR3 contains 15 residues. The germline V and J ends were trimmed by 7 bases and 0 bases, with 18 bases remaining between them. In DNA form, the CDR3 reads TGCAGCGCCCGTTTTAGACAGGTCATGAACACTGAAGCTTTCTTT. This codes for CSARFRQVMNTEAFF.

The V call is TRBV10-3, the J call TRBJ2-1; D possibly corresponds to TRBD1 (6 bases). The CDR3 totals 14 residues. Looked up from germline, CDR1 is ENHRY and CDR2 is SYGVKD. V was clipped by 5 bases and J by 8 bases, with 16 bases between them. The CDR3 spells CAISKGARGDEQFF. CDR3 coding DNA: TGTGCCATCAGTAAAGGGGCCAGGGGTGATGAGCAGTTCTTC.

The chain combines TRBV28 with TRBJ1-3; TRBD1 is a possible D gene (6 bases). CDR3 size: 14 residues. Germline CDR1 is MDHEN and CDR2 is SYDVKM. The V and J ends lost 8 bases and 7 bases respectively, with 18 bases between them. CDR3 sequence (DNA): TGTGCCAGCGGTACCAGGGGAAGCTGGAACACCATATATTTT. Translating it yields CASGTRGSWNTIYF.

In DNA form, the CDR3 reads TGTGCCAGCAGCCCCAGCCCCCAAGAAAAACTGTTTTTT. As protein: CASSPSPQEKLFF. The chain employs TRBV7-2 and TRBJ1-4, with D unresolved. The CDR3 contains 13 residues. The germline CDR1 and CDR2 sequences are SGHTA and FQGNSA. V lost 5 bases and J lost 8, with 12 bases in between.

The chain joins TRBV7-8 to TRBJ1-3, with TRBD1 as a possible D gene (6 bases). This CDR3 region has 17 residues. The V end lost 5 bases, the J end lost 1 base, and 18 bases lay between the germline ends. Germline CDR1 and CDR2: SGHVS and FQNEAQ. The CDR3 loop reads CASSPYRVPRSGNTIYF. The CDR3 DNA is TGTGCCAGCAGCCCTTACAGGGTCCCTCGTTCTGGAAACACCATATATTTT.

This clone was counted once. The CDR3 protein is CASSPDRGSWYGELFF. For the CDR3, the DNA is TGTGCCAGCAGTCCCGACAGGGGATCTTGGTACGGGGAGCTGTTTTTT. J is TRBJ2-2 and V is TRBV2; the match to TRBD1 covers 8 bases. Germline V gene data show CDR1 as SNHLY and CDR2 as FYNNEI. Germline trimming cut 5 bases from V and 7 bases from J; bases unmatched to any gene: 12. The CDR3 contains 16 residues.

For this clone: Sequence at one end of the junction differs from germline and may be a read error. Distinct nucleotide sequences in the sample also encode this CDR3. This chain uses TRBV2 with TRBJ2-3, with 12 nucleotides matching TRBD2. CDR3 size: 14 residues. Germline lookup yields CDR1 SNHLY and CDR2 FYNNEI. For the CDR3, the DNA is TGTGCCAGCAGTGGGACTAGCGGGGCAGATACACAGTATTTT. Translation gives CASSGTSGADTQYF.

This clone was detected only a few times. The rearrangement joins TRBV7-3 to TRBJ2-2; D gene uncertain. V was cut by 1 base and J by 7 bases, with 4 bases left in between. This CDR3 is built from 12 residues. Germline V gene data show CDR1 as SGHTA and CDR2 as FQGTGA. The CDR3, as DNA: TGTGCCAGCAGCTTAAATCACGGGGAGCTGTTTTTT. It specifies CASSLNHGELFF.

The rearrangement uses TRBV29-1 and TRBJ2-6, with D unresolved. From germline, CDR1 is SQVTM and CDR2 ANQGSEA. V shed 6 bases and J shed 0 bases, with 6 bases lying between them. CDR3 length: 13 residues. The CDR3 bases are TGCAGCGTGGCAAACTCTGGGGCCAACGTCCTGACTTTC. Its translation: CSVANSGANVLTF.

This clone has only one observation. CDR3 bases: TGTGCCAGCAGCTCCGGGACAGGGTTCTATGGCTACACCTTC. It specifies CASSSGTGFYGYTF. V usage is TRBV5-5 and J usage is TRBJ1-2, with 9 nucleotides matching TRBD1. There are 14 residues in the CDR3. The V gene's germline CDR1 is SGHKS and CDR2 YYEKEE (reference sequence). The V gene end was trimmed by 3 bases and the J gene end by 4 bases; junction bases not matched to a gene: 4.

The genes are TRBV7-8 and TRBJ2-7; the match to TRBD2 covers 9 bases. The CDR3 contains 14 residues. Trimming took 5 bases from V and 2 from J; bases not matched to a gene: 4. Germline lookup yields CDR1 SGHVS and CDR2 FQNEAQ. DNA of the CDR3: TGTGCCAGCAGCGTGACTAGCGGAGCCTACGAGCAGTACTTC. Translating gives CASSVTSGAYEQYF.